These T cell receptor beta chains were read from a single sample in a study of control samples from healthy donors and cancer patients. The repertoire was sequenced with immunoSEQ multiplex PCR; TCRdb's copy has only in-frame clones and lacks some. The sample yields 50,000 to 55,000 clones, 90% to 95% seen once. The sample consisted of blood. Every receptor here comes from a man aged 25 to 40 in good health. The CDR3 runs from the conserved cysteine through the conserved F or W. The D gene is left open where the match is weak. Size is omitted from some rows. Given values are once, few, many or a class for expanded clones.

j_gene: TRBJ1-1
v_gene: TRBV6-5
d_gene: TRBD1
abundance: .
CDR3aa: CASNRQGATEAFF
CDR3nt: TGTGCCAGCAACAGACAGGGGGCCACTGAAGCTTTCTTT

j_gene: TRBJ2-2
v_gene: TRBV5-1
d_gene: .
abundance: .
CDR3aa: CASSFVAVSNTGELFF
CDR3nt: TGCGCCAGCAGCTTTGTGGCGGTTTCGAACACCGGGGAGCTGTTTTTT

j_gene: TRBJ1-4
v_gene: TRBV5-5
d_gene: .
abundance: .
CDR3aa: CASSLARVEKLFF
CDR3nt: TGTGCCAGCAGCTTGGCTAGGGTTGAAAAACTGTTTTTT

j_gene: TRBJ2-7
v_gene: TRBV5-1
d_gene: .
abundance: .
CDR3aa: CASSLGRAYEQYF
CDR3nt: TGCGCCAGCAGCTTGGGACGTGCCTACGAGCAGTACTTC

j_gene: TRBJ1-1
v_gene: TRBV30
d_gene: .
abundance: .
CDR3aa: CAWSLLNTEAFF
CDR3nt: TGTGCCTGGAGTTTGTTGAACACTGAAGCTTTCTTT

j_gene: TRBJ2-7
v_gene: TRBV27
d_gene: .
abundance: .
CDR3aa: CASSLQGIPYEQYF
CDR3nt: TGTGCCAGCAGTTTACAGGGGATCCCCTACGAGCAGTACTTC

j_gene: TRBJ1-6
v_gene: TRBV30
d_gene: TRBD1
abundance: .
CDR3aa: CAWSDTGGSLHF
CDR3nt: TGTGCCTGGAGTGACACAGGGGGCTCACTCCACTTT

j_gene: TRBJ2-2
v_gene: TRBV27
d_gene: .
abundance: once
CDR3aa: CASSLRSGELFF
CDR3nt: TGTGCCAGCAGTTTGAGGAGCGGGGAGCTGTTTTTT

j_gene: TRBJ2-3
v_gene: TRBV13
d_gene: TRBD2
abundance: .
CDR3aa: CASSRRVAGAHTDTQYF
CDR3nt: TGTGCCAGCAGCCGAAGGGTAGCGGGAGCCCACACAGATACGCAGTATTTT

j_gene: TRBJ2-7
v_gene: TRBV6-5
d_gene: TRBD1
abundance: .
CDR3aa: CASSRQGAFHEQYF
CDR3nt: TGTGCCAGCAGTAGACAGGGGGCCTTCCACGAGCAGTACTTC

j_gene: TRBJ2-1
v_gene: TRBV7-2
d_gene: TRBD2
abundance: .
CDR3aa: CASSLARESGRPSQFF
CDR3nt: TGTGCCAGCAGCTTAGCGCGAGAAAGCGGGAGACCCAGCCAGTTCTTC

j_gene: TRBJ1-6
v_gene: TRBV6-6
d_gene: .
abundance: .
CDR3aa: CASSGTPPAPLHF
CDR3nt: TGTGCCAGCAGTGGGACCCCGCCGGCGCCCCTCCACTTT

j_gene: TRBJ2-1
v_gene: TRBV21-1
d_gene: .
abundance: .
CDR3aa: CASNNRVSEQFF
CDR3nt: TGTGCCAGCAACAATCGGGTGAGCGAGCAGTTCTTC